Sequencing of this TCR beta chain was carried out in a study of control samples from healthy donors and cancer patients. This table comes from immunoSEQ multiplex PCR, and its TCRdb copy is limited to in-frame clones, with some not included. The table lists some 150,000 clones, around 94% of them singletons. Deletions cut 5 bases from V and 8 bases from J, with 15 bases between. Germline CDR1 reads GTSNPN; CDR2 reads SVGIG (reference sequence). The CDR3 loop spans 13 amino acids. The material sequenced was PBMCs. This chain uses TRBV30 with TRBJ1-4; tentatively, D is TRBD1 (5 bases). The sequence came from a man between 60 and 75 years old with colorectal cancer. CDR3 nucleotides: TGTGCCTGGGGCCCGGGGGGGGTCGAAAAACTGTTTTTT. This gives the protein CAWGPGGVEKLFF.